This TCR beta chain was sequenced in a study of blood T cell repertoires in COVID-19. About the research overall: The samples span acute and convalescent COVID-19 from the United States, Italy and Spain. Sources were T cells, B-cell-depleted T cells, or PBMCs; the material itself was cDNA or gDNA.

Original analysis: Amplification of reference gene primers provided the estimated nucleated cell counts. The data were produced by immunoSEQ multiplex PCR, yet TCRdb's version contains in-frame clones alone and is incomplete. V, J and clone size are those of that table, while D and trimming were read from the DNA. The sample consists of 50,000 to 60,000 clones, more than 80% of them appearing once. Germline loops: CDR1 MNHEY, CDR2 SMNVEV (reference sequence). The CDR3 is made up of 15 amino acids. V lost 7 bases and J 6 bases, leaving 16 bases between the germline ends. The V call is TRBV27, the J call TRBJ1-6, with a possible D match to TRBD1 (5 bases). This TCR came from a man aged 40-49 years with acute or convalescent COVID-19. The sample comprised peripheral blood. CDR3 in DNA: TGTGCCAGCAAAGGGGATATTGGGCCTAATTCACCCCTCCACTTT. It codes for CASKGDIGPNSPLHF.